The 7 T cell receptor beta chains given below trace back to one sample, sequenced in a study of neurological immune-mediated disorders. MiXCR, applied by TCRdb to the 5' RACE reads, yields one record per CDR3 protein. The profile shows 25,000 to 35,000 distinct CDR3 sequences, about 1.4% of them singletons. Sample: PBMCs. Receptors originate from a woman aged 25-40 years with multiple sclerosis.

This clonotype came up many times. J is TRBJ2-2 and V is TRBV24-1; D remains ambiguous. This CDR3 has 12 amino acids. Germline lookup yields CDR1 KGHDR and CDR2 SFDVKD. The germline V and J ends were trimmed by 9 bases and 3 bases, with 7 bases remaining between them. The CDR3: CATGQYTGELFF. DNA for the CDR3: TGTGCCACCGGCCAATACACCGGGGAGCTGTTTTTT.

This clonotype was seen many times. The V and J genes are TRBV7-6 and TRBJ2-2, with 11 bases fitting TRBD2. The germline CDR1 and CDR2 sequences are SGHVS and FNYEAQ. The CDR3 length is 16 residues. V lost 1 base to trimming and J lost 6 bases; unmatched junction nucleotides: 4. Written as DNA, the CDR3 is TGTGCCAGCAGCTTAGAAGTACTAGCGGGAGCCGGGGAGCTGTTTTTT. Translating it yields CASSLEVLAGAGELFF. Full variable domain (rest looked up from reference TRBV7-6 and TRBJ2-2): GAGVSQSPRYKVTKRGQDVALRCDPISGHVSLYWYRQALGQGPEFLTYFNYEAQQDKSGLPNDRFSAERPEGSISTLTIQRTEQRDSAMYRCASSLEVLAGAGELFFGEGSRLTVL.

This clonotype was detected ten times or more. The rearrangement joins TRBV7-2 to TRBJ2-1; D is uncertain. V lost 5 bases, J lost 10 bases, and 12 bases lay in between. Germline V CDR1 and CDR2: SGHTA, FQGNSA. The CDR3 length is 12 residues. The chain's CDR3 is CASSPRLREQFF. The CDR3 DNA is TGTGCCAGCAGCCCTCGACTTAGAGAGCAGTTCTTC.

This clonotype was counted only a few times. J is TRBJ1-2 and V is TRBV7-2, with D possibly matching TRBD1 (6 bases). V was pared by 8 bases and J by 1 base, with 23 bases between. The V gene's germline CDR1 is SGHTA and CDR2 FQGNSA. This CDR3 comprises 17 residues. The DNA for the CDR3 is TGTGCCAGCGCTCGTCTCGAGGGGGTTGTGGGTAACTATGGCTACACCTTC. It codes for CASARLEGVVGNYGYTF.

At least ten counts were recorded for this clonotype. The chain has TRBV5-1 and TRBJ1-3; D unclear. Looked up from germline, CDR1 is SGHRS and CDR2 is YFSETQ. The CDR3 has 13 residues. The V end was cut by 0 bases, the J end by 5 bases, with 6 bases between. The CDR3 here is CASSLAGRNTIYF. The CDR3 DNA reads as TGCGCCAGCAGCTTGGCAGGAAGAAACACCATATATTTT.

This clonotype was picked up many times. The J gene is TRBJ1-4, the V gene TRBV5-5; D not resolved. The CDR3 consists of 13 residues. The V gene lost 7 bases and the J gene lost 7 bases, with 14 bases spanning the gap. The germline V gene has CDR1 SGHKS and CDR2 YYEKEE (reference sequence). The CDR3, as DNA: TGTGCCAGCCGGATGGGGTCGACTGAAAAACTGTTTTTT. Protein sequence: CASRMGSTEKLFF.

In its sample, this clonotype was seen many times. The genes are TRBV7-9 and TRBJ1-2; tentative D call: TRBD1 (6 bases). The germline V gene encodes CDR1 SEHNR and CDR2 FQNEAQ (reference sequence). V dropped 9 bases and J dropped 4 bases, with 15 bases sitting between them. CDR3 length: 13 residues. As DNA, the CDR3 is TGTGCCAGTGCTCGGACAGCCGTCTATGGCTACACCTTC. Amino acids: CASARTAVYGYTF.